This TCR beta chain stems from a study of blood T cell repertoires in COVID-19. Study-wide context: Nucleic acid was either cDNA or gDNA, and it came from T cells, B-cell-depleted T cells, or PBMCs.

The germline gives CDR1 KGHSH, CDR2 LQKENI. The CDR3 runs to 13 residues. Trimming removed 6 bases from V and 9 bases from J, with 15 bases in between. Original handling: From reference gene primer amplification, estimates of nucleated cell counts were derived. Produced via immunoSEQ multiplex PCR; TCRdb's table is partial and in-frame only. That table furnishes V, J and clone size, whereas the DNA furnished D and trimming. Of some 200,000 clones listed, about three quarters are singletons. V gene TRBV18 combines with J gene TRBJ2-1; possible D gene TRBD2, 5 bases. The sequence came from a woman aged 45 to 65 with active or convalescent COVID-19. The material sequenced was peripheral blood. The CDR3 sequence is CASSKGGPPEQFF. The CDR3 nucleotides are TGTGCCAGCTCGAAGGGCGGGCCACCTGAGCAGTTCTTC.